This T cell receptor (beta chain) was identified during a study of blood T cells in healthy people across ages. Germline-derived CDR1 and CDR2 are SGHDT and YYEEEE. The CDR3 sequence is 15 residues long. Trimming pared 0 bases from V and 0 bases from J, leaving 9 bases between. This clonotype was seen more than once but under ten times. A second PCR of about 7 to 11 cycles used a sample-barcoded 5' primer and a J-beta primer mix. Each CDR3 protein is one row after TCRdb ran MiXCR on the 5' RACE reads. The table shows 1.5 million to 1.8 million distinct CDR3 sequences, with approximately 39% occurring only once.

This chain links TRBV5-6 with TRBJ2-5, with D uncertain. Specimen: blood. The clonotype was recovered from a woman aged 18-29 years in good health. CDR3 residues: CASSLVAGNQETQYF. The CDR3 nucleotides read TGTGCCAGCAGCTTGGTCGCCGGAAACCAAGAGACCCAGTACTTC. Variable domain in full (rest from reference TRBV5-6 and TRBJ2-5): DAGVTQSPTHLIKTRGQQVTLRCSPKSGHDTVSWYQQALGQGPQFIFQYYEEEERQRGNFPDRFSGHQFPNYSSELNVNALLLGDSALYLCASSLVAGNQETQYFGPGTRLLVL.